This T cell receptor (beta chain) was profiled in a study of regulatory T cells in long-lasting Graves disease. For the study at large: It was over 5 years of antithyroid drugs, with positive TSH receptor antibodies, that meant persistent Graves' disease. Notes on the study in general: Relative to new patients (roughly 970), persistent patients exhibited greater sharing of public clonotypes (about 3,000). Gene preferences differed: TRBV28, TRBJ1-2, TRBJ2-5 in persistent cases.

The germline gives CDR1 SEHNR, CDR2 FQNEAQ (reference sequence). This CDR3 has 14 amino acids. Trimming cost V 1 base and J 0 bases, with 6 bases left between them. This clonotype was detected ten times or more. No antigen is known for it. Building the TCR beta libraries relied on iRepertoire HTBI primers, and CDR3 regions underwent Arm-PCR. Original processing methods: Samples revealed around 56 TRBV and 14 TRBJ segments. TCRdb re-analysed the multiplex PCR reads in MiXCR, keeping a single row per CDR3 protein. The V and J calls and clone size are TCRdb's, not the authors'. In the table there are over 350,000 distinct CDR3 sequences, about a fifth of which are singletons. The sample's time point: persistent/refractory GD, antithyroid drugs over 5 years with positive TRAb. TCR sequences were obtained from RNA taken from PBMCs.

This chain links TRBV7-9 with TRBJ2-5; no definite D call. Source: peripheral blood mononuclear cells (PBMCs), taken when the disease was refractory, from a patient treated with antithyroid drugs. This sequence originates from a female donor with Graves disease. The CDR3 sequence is CASSLVPNQETQYF. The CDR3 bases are TGTGCCAGCAGCTTAGTCCCCAACCAAGAGACCCAGTACTTC. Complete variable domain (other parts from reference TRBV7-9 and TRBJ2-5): DTGVSQNPRHKITKRGQNVTFRCDPISEHNRLYWYRQTLGQGPEFLTYFQNEAQLEKSRLLSDRFSAERPKGSFSTLEIQRTEQGDSAMYLCASSLVPNQETQYFGPGTRLLVL.